This TCR beta chain was sequenced during a study of T cells in narcolepsy (dated by TCRdb to the late 2010s). For the study in its entirety: Healthy control donors were enrolled in the study alongside patients who had narcolepsy type 1 or type 2 (NT1, NT2). To look for autoreactive T cells in narcolepsy patients that target self-antigens of hypocretin neurons (hypocretin, TRIB2), the study used TCR Vbeta sequencing to follow clonotypes in blood and CSF.

The germline V gene (reference sequence) provides CDR1 SGHNT and CDR2 YYREEE. V has 4 bases trimmed and J has 2 bases trimmed; junction bases matching no gene number 6. The CDR3 holds 15 amino acids from the cysteine to the phenylalanine. Only the CDR3 region is kept as DNA, spanning 45 bases read in frame from base 1. Memory CD4+ T cells were sorted ex vivo from peripheral blood of narcolepsy patients and healthy controls for TCR Vbeta sequencing. Study-level results and caveats: According to the report, autoreactive clonotypes were detected serially in the blood of the same patients and of different patients, but not in healthy controls. In plots comparing CSF and blood CD4+ T cell clonotypes from the same patient, HCRT-specific and TRIB2-specific autoreactive clonotypes were highlighted. No sequences matching autoreactive T cell clones were contained in some blood memory CD4+ repertoires from patients and controls. Patients and controls had comparable numbers of sequenced blood memory CD4+ clonotypes, averaging about 37,000 and 33,000, respectively.

Receptors were amplified or captured by the immunoSEQ multiplex PCR assay. What TCRdb holds here is the immuneACCESS table cut down to in-frame rearrangements. Part of the clones is not present; checked against another copy, under half of the missing clones reflect an unresolved V gene, and the others are unexplained. The sample has roughly 25,000 clones on record, roughly 85% of them singletons. The ten top clones hold around 1.4% of the sample. In the case of this clone: The target of this receptor is not known. No base-level quality is on record; no much larger clone is a single base apart.

This TCR derives from a human donor with narcolepsy. What was sequenced was CD45RA- memory CD4+ T cells from PBMCs. The cell subset or site label here, explained by the study, means: memory T cells sorted ex vivo from peripheral blood. The rearranged segments are TRBV5-4 and TRBJ2-1, with 7 bases matching TRBD1. The bases read TGTGCCAGCAGCCGGGACAGTGAGGCCTACAATGAGCAGTTCTTC. This gives the protein CASSRDSEAYNEQFF.